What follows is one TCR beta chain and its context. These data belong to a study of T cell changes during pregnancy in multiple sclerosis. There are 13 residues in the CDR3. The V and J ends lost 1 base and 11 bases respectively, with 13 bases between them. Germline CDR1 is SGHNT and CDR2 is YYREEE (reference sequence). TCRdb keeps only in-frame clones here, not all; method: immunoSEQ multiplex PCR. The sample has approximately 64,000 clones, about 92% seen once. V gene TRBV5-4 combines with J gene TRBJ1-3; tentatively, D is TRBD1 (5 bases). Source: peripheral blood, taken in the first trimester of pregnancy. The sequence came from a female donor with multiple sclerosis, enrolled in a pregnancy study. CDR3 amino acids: CASSLKGGDSIYF. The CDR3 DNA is TGTGCCAGCAGCTTGAAGGGTGGGGACTCCATATATTTT.